A selection of T cell receptor beta chains follows, all from one sample in a study of siplizumab effects on memory and regulatory T cells. Sequencing was performed with immunoSEQ multiplex PCR; in TCRdb, only in-frame clones are kept and a portion is missing. In the table there are about 85,000 clones, 95% of which are singletons. The material sequenced was CD8+ T cells sorted from blood. These receptors came from a human donor in good health. CDR3s include the opening cysteine and the closing phenylalanine or tryptophan. Each record gives: CDR3 protein, CDR3 DNA, V gene, clone size, D gene, J gene. A D gene is named only where the DNA matches it firmly. Expanded clones get a size class; other rows say once, few or many, or leave the size out.

CDR3 protein: CASSKSPSGISYEQYF
CDR3 DNA: TGTGCCAGCAGCAAATCGCCTAGCGGGATTTCCTACGAGCAGTACTTC
V gene: TRBV21-1
clone size: -
D gene: -
J gene: TRBJ2-7

CDR3 protein: CASSIVFASGKAGELFF
CDR3 DNA: TGTGCCAGTAGTATAGTGTTCGCTAGCGGGAAGGCCGGGGAGCTGTTTTTT
V gene: TRBV19
clone size: -
D gene: TRBD2
J gene: TRBJ2-2

CDR3 protein: CASSQGYTSGGSSYEQYF
CDR3 DNA: TGCGCCAGCAGCCAAGGATATACTAGCGGGGGAAGCTCCTACGAGCAGTACTTC
V gene: TRBV4-1
clone size: -
D gene: TRBD2
J gene: TRBJ2-7

CDR3 protein: CASRKSTNEKLFF
CDR3 DNA: TGTGCCAGCAGGAAATCAACTAATGAAAAACTGTTTTTT
V gene: TRBV6-6
clone size: -
D gene: -
J gene: TRBJ1-4

CDR3 protein: CASSDRDTNYEQYF
CDR3 DNA: TGCGCCAGCAGCGACCGGGACACCAACTACGAGCAGTACTTC
V gene: TRBV4-1
clone size: -
D gene: -
J gene: TRBJ2-7

CDR3 protein: CASSSPAAYEQYF
CDR3 DNA: TGTGCCAGCAGCTCCCCCGCCGCCTACGAGCAGTACTTC
V gene: TRBV7-9
clone size: few
D gene: -
J gene: TRBJ2-7

CDR3 protein: CASRRTAFYEQYF
CDR3 DNA: TGTGCCAGCAGGAGGACAGCGTTTTACGAGCAGTACTTC
V gene: TRBV27
clone size: once
D gene: -
J gene: TRBJ2-7

CDR3 protein: CASQTGIGLNTEAFF
CDR3 DNA: TGTGCCAGTCAAACAGGGATTGGATTGAACACTGAAGCTTTCTTT
V gene: TRBV19
clone size: -
D gene: -
J gene: TRBJ1-1

CDR3 protein: CASSSVLGGDANYGYTF
CDR3 DNA: TGTGCCAGCAGCTCCGTCTTGGGTGGAGACGCTAACTATGGCTACACCTTC
V gene: TRBV7-9
clone size: -
D gene: -
J gene: TRBJ1-2

CDR3 protein: CASSGRDRGTDTQYF
CDR3 DNA: TGTGCCAGCAGTGGCCGGGACAGGGGCACAGATACGCAGTATTTT
V gene: TRBV25-1
clone size: -
D gene: TRBD1
J gene: TRBJ2-3

CDR3 protein: CASSPRDRQNIQYF
CDR3 DNA: TGTGCCAGCAGCCCGCGGGACAGGCAAAACATTCAGTACTTC
V gene: TRBV14
clone size: -
D gene: TRBD1
J gene: TRBJ2-4

CDR3 protein: CASSPEVANTEAFF
CDR3 DNA: TGTGCCAGCAGCCCAGAAGTTGCGAACACTGAAGCTTTCTTT
V gene: TRBV9
clone size: -
D gene: -
J gene: TRBJ1-1

CDR3 protein: CASSPSRGGTGELFF
CDR3 DNA: TGTGCCAGCAGCCCCTCAAGGGGCGGGACCGGGGAGCTGTTTTTT
V gene: TRBV4-2
clone size: -
D gene: -
J gene: TRBJ2-2

CDR3 protein: CASSLERDSSYEQYF
CDR3 DNA: TGTGCCAGCAGCTTGGAACGGGACAGTTCCTACGAGCAGTACTTC
V gene: TRBV5-5
clone size: -
D gene: TRBD1
J gene: TRBJ2-7

CDR3 protein: CASSFSGLAGAYEQYF
CDR3 DNA: TGTGCCAGCAGTTTCTCCGGACTAGCGGGGGCCTACGAGCAGTACTTC
V gene: TRBV27
clone size: -
D gene: TRBD2
J gene: TRBJ2-7

CDR3 protein: CASGGETQYF
CDR3 DNA: TGTGCCAGCGGGGGCGAGACCCAGTACTTC
V gene: TRBV9
clone size: -
D gene: -
J gene: TRBJ2-5

CDR3 protein: CASSPGLAEAYNEQFF
CDR3 DNA: TGTGCCAGCAGCCCAGGACTAGCGGAAGCTTACAATGAGCAGTTCTTC
V gene: TRBV11-2
clone size: -
D gene: TRBD2
J gene: TRBJ2-1

CDR3 protein: CASSLTGTSYEQYF
CDR3 DNA: TGTGCCAGCAGCTTGACCGGGACTAGCTACGAGCAGTACTTC
V gene: TRBV5-4
clone size: many
D gene: TRBD2
J gene: TRBJ2-7

CDR3 protein: CAWWSLRGYNEQFF
CDR3 DNA: TGTGCCTGGTGGTCCCTTAGGGGGTACAATGAGCAGTTCTTC
V gene: TRBV30
clone size: -
D gene: -
J gene: TRBJ2-1

CDR3 protein: CASSYGQGRAQHF
CDR3 DNA: TGTGCCAGCAGTTACGGACAGGGTCGGGCCCAGCATTTT
V gene: TRBV6-5
clone size: -
D gene: TRBD1
J gene: TRBJ1-5

CDR3 protein: CASSEAGLLNTEAFF
CDR3 DNA: TGTGCCAGCAGTGAAGCGGGCCTGCTGAACACTGAAGCTTTCTTT
V gene: TRBV25-1
clone size: -
D gene: -
J gene: TRBJ1-1

CDR3 protein: CASSYTGTEAFF
CDR3 DNA: TGTGCCAGCAGTTATACGGGTACCGAAGCTTTCTTT
V gene: TRBV6-5
clone size: -
D gene: -
J gene: TRBJ1-1

CDR3 protein: CSVVLGEQYF
CDR3 DNA: TGCAGCGTCGTACTGGGAGAGCAGTACTTC
V gene: TRBV29-1
clone size: -
D gene: -
J gene: TRBJ2-7

CDR3 protein: CASRPGTSAGELFF
CDR3 DNA: TGTGCCAGCAGGCCCGGGACTAGCGCCGGGGAGCTGTTTTTT
V gene: TRBV28
clone size: -
D gene: TRBD2
J gene: TRBJ2-2

CDR3 protein: CSVEEGGRASGYTF
CDR3 DNA: TGCAGCGTTGAAGAGGGGGGTCGAGCGAGCGGCTACACCTTC
V gene: TRBV29-1
clone size: -
D gene: -
J gene: TRBJ1-2

CDR3 protein: CASSLLAGVYNEQFF
CDR3 DNA: TGTGCCAGCAGCTTATTAGCGGGGGTCTACAATGAGCAGTTCTTC
V gene: TRBV7-3
clone size: -
D gene: TRBD2
J gene: TRBJ2-1

CDR3 protein: CASRTGGSTGELFF
CDR3 DNA: TGTGCCAGCCGGACAGGGGGCAGCACCGGGGAGCTGTTTTTT
V gene: TRBV9
clone size: -
D gene: TRBD1
J gene: TRBJ2-2

CDR3 protein: CASSLPPGLVKPDTQYF
CDR3 DNA: TGTGCCAGCAGCCTCCCCCCGGGACTAGTGAAGCCAGATACGCAGTATTTT
V gene: TRBV7-9
clone size: -
D gene: TRBD2
J gene: TRBJ2-3

CDR3 protein: CASSFLLGLAGANEQFF
CDR3 DNA: TGTGCCAGCAGCTTCCTCTTGGGACTAGCGGGGGCCAATGAGCAGTTCTTC
V gene: TRBV7-2
clone size: -
D gene: TRBD2
J gene: TRBJ2-1

CDR3 protein: CSAPAKNIQYF
CDR3 DNA: TGCAGTGCCCCCGCCAAAAACATTCAGTACTTC
V gene: TRBV20-1
clone size: -
D gene: -
J gene: TRBJ2-4

CDR3 protein: CASSPLGVTEAFF
CDR3 DNA: TGTGCCAGCAGCCCCCTGGGGGTCACTGAAGCTTTCTTT
V gene: TRBV6-5
clone size: once
D gene: -
J gene: TRBJ1-1

CDR3 protein: CTSSQEGSSYEQYF
CDR3 DNA: TGCACCAGCAGCCAAGAGGGCAGCTCCTACGAGCAGTACTTC
V gene: TRBV1
clone size: -
D gene: -
J gene: TRBJ2-7

CDR3 protein: CASSLGTSNTEAFF
CDR3 DNA: TGTGCCAGCAGTTTAGGCACTTCGAACACTGAAGCTTTCTTT
V gene: TRBV27
clone size: -
D gene: -
J gene: TRBJ1-1

CDR3 protein: CASSRRLAGVYHEQYF
CDR3 DNA: TGTGCCAGCAGCCGCCGACTAGCGGGAGTTTACCACGAGCAGTACTTC
V gene: TRBV7-9
clone size: -
D gene: TRBD2
J gene: TRBJ2-7

CDR3 protein: CASSLEGNLQETQYF
CDR3 DNA: TGTGCCAGCAGCTTAGAGGGTAACCTCCAAGAGACCCAGTACTTC
V gene: TRBV7-9
clone size: once
D gene: -
J gene: TRBJ2-5

CDR3 protein: CASSGTGEVIFPDTQYF
CDR3 DNA: TGTGCCAGCAGTGGCACAGGGGAGGTAATCTTTCCAGATACGCAGTATTTT
V gene: TRBV27
clone size: -
D gene: -
J gene: TRBJ2-3

CDR3 protein: CASSPWAGGGNEQYF
CDR3 DNA: TGTGCCAGCTCACCATGGGCGGGAGGCGGAAACGAGCAGTACTTC
V gene: TRBV18
clone size: -
D gene: TRBD2
J gene: TRBJ2-7

CDR3 protein: CASSFGGTDTQYF
CDR3 DNA: TGTGCCAGCAGTTTTGGAGGCACAGATACGCAGTATTTT
V gene: TRBV5-6
clone size: -
D gene: -
J gene: TRBJ2-3

CDR3 protein: CSVEWRDHGEAQYF
CDR3 DNA: TGCAGCGTTGAATGGCGGGACCATGGAGAGGCCCAGTACTTC
V gene: TRBV29-1
clone size: -
D gene: -
J gene: TRBJ2-5

CDR3 protein: CASSLMGGSTSSEQYF
CDR3 DNA: TGCGCCAGCAGCTTAATGGGCGGGAGTACATCGAGCGAGCAGTACTTC
V gene: TRBV4-1
clone size: -
D gene: TRBD2
J gene: TRBJ2-7

CDR3 protein: CASRDRGQGLYTQYF
CDR3 DNA: TGTGCCAGCAGGGACCGGGGACAGGGTCTATATACGCAGTATTTT
V gene: TRBV6-5
clone size: once
D gene: TRBD1
J gene: TRBJ2-3

CDR3 protein: CASRDLTGVKETQYF
CDR3 DNA: TGTGCCAGCAGAGACCTAACAGGGGTAAAAGAGACCCAGTACTTC
V gene: TRBV2
clone size: once
D gene: TRBD1
J gene: TRBJ2-5

CDR3 protein: CASGPGTGRNGYTF
CDR3 DNA: TGTGCTAGTGGCCCCGGGACAGGGAGGAATGGCTACACCTTC
V gene: TRBV12-5
clone size: -
D gene: TRBD1
J gene: TRBJ1-2

CDR3 protein: CASGEKAKNIQYF
CDR3 DNA: TGTGCCAGTGGCGAGAAGGCCAAAAACATTCAGTACTTC
V gene: TRBV19
clone size: once
D gene: -
J gene: TRBJ2-4

CDR3 protein: CASSMVQGGWNIQYF
CDR3 DNA: TGTGCCAGTAGTATGGTACAGGGGGGGTGGAACATTCAGTACTTC
V gene: TRBV19
clone size: -
D gene: -
J gene: TRBJ2-4

CDR3 protein: CASSKVGVSPLSKNIQYF
CDR3 DNA: TGTGCCAGCAGTAAAGTGGGGGTGTCGCCCTTATCCAAAAACATTCAGTACTTC
V gene: TRBV11-3
clone size: -
D gene: -
J gene: TRBJ2-4

CDR3 protein: CASSPDHSYEQYF
CDR3 DNA: TGTGCCAGCAGCCCGGACCATTCCTACGAGCAGTACTTC
V gene: TRBV27
clone size: -
D gene: -
J gene: TRBJ2-7

CDR3 protein: CASTDRPSGANVLTF
CDR3 DNA: TGTGCCAGCACCGACAGACCCTCTGGGGCCAACGTCCTGACTTTC
V gene: TRBV11-2
clone size: -
D gene: -
J gene: TRBJ2-6

CDR3 protein: CASGGTSVYNEQFF
CDR3 DNA: TGTGCCAGTGGGGGGACTAGCGTTTACAATGAGCAGTTCTTC
V gene: TRBV9
clone size: once
D gene: TRBD2
J gene: TRBJ2-1

CDR3 protein: CASSYSGASYGYTF
CDR3 DNA: TGTGCCAGCAGTTACTCAGGGGCGAGCTATGGCTACACCTTC
V gene: TRBV6-5
clone size: -
D gene: -
J gene: TRBJ1-2

CDR3 protein: CASKTLTSGTTGELFF
CDR3 DNA: TGTGCCAGCAAAACCCTCACTAGCGGGACTACCGGGGAGCTGTTTTTT
V gene: TRBV27
clone size: -
D gene: TRBD2
J gene: TRBJ2-2

CDR3 protein: CASSPGNLDTEAFF
CDR3 DNA: TGCGCCAGCAGCCCGGGGAATTTGGACACTGAAGCTTTCTTT
V gene: TRBV5-1
clone size: -
D gene: -
J gene: TRBJ1-1

CDR3 protein: CSVVFDRQYF
CDR3 DNA: TGCAGCGTTGTTTTTGATAGGCAGTACTTC
V gene: TRBV29-1
clone size: -
D gene: -
J gene: TRBJ2-7

CDR3 protein: CASSPTKGQGNTEAFF
CDR3 DNA: TGTGCCAGCTCACCTACAAAGGGACAGGGGAACACTGAAGCTTTCTTT
V gene: TRBV18
clone size: -
D gene: TRBD1
J gene: TRBJ1-1

CDR3 protein: CASSLELGNRAQYF
CDR3 DNA: TGTGCCAGCAGCTTGGAATTAGGGAACAGGGCGCAGTACTTC
V gene: TRBV5-6
clone size: -
D gene: -
J gene: TRBJ2-7

CDR3 protein: CASSVAGRIQETQYF
CDR3 DNA: TGTGCCAGCAGCGTAGCTGGTCGGATACAAGAGACCCAGTACTTC
V gene: TRBV9
clone size: once
D gene: -
J gene: TRBJ2-5

CDR3 protein: CASSIGAASEAFF
CDR3 DNA: TGTGCCAGTAGTATAGGGGCAGCCTCTGAAGCTTTCTTT
V gene: TRBV19
clone size: -
D gene: -
J gene: TRBJ1-1

CDR3 protein: CASSVDGSGLTDTQYF
CDR3 DNA: TGTGCCAGCAGCGTAGATGGTAGCGGTCTCACAGATACGCAGTATTTT
V gene: TRBV9
clone size: once
D gene: -
J gene: TRBJ2-3

CDR3 protein: CASSEWAGEGNNNEQFF
CDR3 DNA: TGTGCCAGCAGTGAATGGGCGGGGGAAGGCAACAACAATGAGCAGTTCTTC
V gene: TRBV6-1
clone size: -
D gene: TRBD2
J gene: TRBJ2-1